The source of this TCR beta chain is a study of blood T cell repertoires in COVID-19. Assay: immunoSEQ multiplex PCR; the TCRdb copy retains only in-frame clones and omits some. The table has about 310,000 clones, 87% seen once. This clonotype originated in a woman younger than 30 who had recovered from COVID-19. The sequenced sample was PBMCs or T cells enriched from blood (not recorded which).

CDR3 loop: CATSRDRAFFNEKLFF. The CDR3, as DNA: TGTGCCACCAGCAGGGACAGGGCCTTCTTTAATGAAAAACTGTTTTTT. The V and J genes are TRBV15 and TRBJ1-4; 8 bases agree with TRBD1. CDR1 is LNHNV and CDR2 is YYDKDF in the germline V gene (reference sequence). The ends lost 3 bases at V and 4 bases at J; junction bases unmatched: 7. This CDR3 region has 16 residues.